The 30 T cell receptor beta chains in this list originate from one sample, sequenced in a study of somatic mutations in cytotoxic T cells in rheumatoid arthritis. Generated by immunoSEQ multiplex PCR, the TCRdb table keeps only in-frame clones and is missing some. The data hold some 10,000 clones, with approximately 70% observed a single time. Sequenced: CD8+ T cells sorted from blood. The receptors here all came from a man aged 60 to 69 in good health.

The chain is built from TRBV30 and TRBJ1-1; D is undetermined. The CDR3 has 13 amino acids. Trimming removed 1 base from V and 4 bases from J, with 10 bases in between. Germline assignment: CDR1 GTSNPN and CDR2 SVGIG (reference sequence). CDR3 sequence: CAWSEGWGTEAFF. DNA for the CDR3: TGTGCCTGGAGTGAGGGTTGGGGCACTGAAGCTTTCTTT.

The V and J genes are TRBV27 and TRBJ1-4; D ambiguous. There are 13 residues in the CDR3. Germline CDR1 reads MNHEY; CDR2 reads SMNVEV (reference sequence). V lost 0 bases and J 8 bases, leaving 7 bases between the germline ends. DNA for the CDR3: TGTGCCAGCAGTTTATCCCTCTACGAAAAACTGTTTTTT. It encodes CASSLSLYEKLFF.

The genes are TRBV28 and TRBJ2-3; 7 bases agree with TRBD1. The CDR3 is 15 residues long. From germline, CDR1 is MDHEN and CDR2 SYDVKM. The junction had 7 bases not matched to a gene; V was cut back by 6 bases and J by 1 base. CDR3 in amino acids: CASRVEDRRTDTQYF. As DNA, the CDR3 is TGTGCCAGCAGAGTCGAGGACAGGCGCACAGATACGCAGTATTTT.

J is TRBJ2-5 and V is TRBV30; perhaps D is TRBD1 or TRBD2 (5 bases each). V was pared by 4 bases and J by 4 bases, with 13 bases between. Germline assignment: CDR1 GTSNPN and CDR2 SVGIG (reference sequence). This CDR3 contains 13 residues. The CDR3 DNA reads as TGTGCCTGGACAGTGGGTGGGGGAGAGACCCAGTACTTC. Its protein is CAWTVGGGETQYF.

J is TRBJ2-7 and V is TRBV29-1; D is perhaps TRBD2 (6 bases). Germline CDR1 reads SQVTM; CDR2 reads ANQGSEA. With 4 bases removed from V and 0 bases from J, the gap between germline ends came to 13 bases. This CDR3 region has 14 residues. In DNA form, the CDR3 reads TGCAGCGTTGCCGGTAGCGGCCGCTCCTACGAGCAGTACTTC. It is translated as CSVAGSGRSYEQYF.

V usage is TRBV6-4 and J usage is TRBJ2-1; 9 positions agree with TRBD1. The CDR3 totals 16 residues. V shed 2 bases, J shed 4 bases, and the junction held 6 bases outside the gene matches. CDR1 and CDR2 from the germline V gene are MRHNA and SNTAGT. The CDR3 reads CASSDAPGQGYNEQFF. The CDR3 region has the DNA TGTGCCAGCAGTGACGCTCCGGGACAGGGTTACAATGAGCAGTTCTTC.

The genes are TRBV13 and TRBJ2-7; possibly TRBD1 or TRBD2 for D (5 bases each). The CDR3 has 13 amino acids. Per the germline V gene, CDR1 is PRHDT and CDR2 is FYEKMQ (reference sequence). V lost 3 bases and J lost 7, with 13 bases in between. The CDR3 protein is CASSFQGPGEQYF. DNA for the CDR3: TGTGCCAGCAGCTTTCAGGGCCCGGGGGAGCAGTACTTC.

V gene TRBV9 combines with J gene TRBJ1-2; maybe TRBD1 (5 bases). From germline, CDR1 is SGDLS and CDR2 YYNGEE. The CDR3 extends over 17 amino acids. Trimming pared 0 bases from V and 0 bases from J, leaving 15 bases between. The CDR3 nucleotides read TGTGCCAGCAGCGTAGGGGACGTTATCGCGGCTAACTATGGCTACACCTTC. The encoded protein is CASSVGDVIAANYGYTF.

The rearrangement links TRBV15 to TRBJ2-6; maybe TRBD1 (5 bases). CDR1 is LNHNV and CDR2 is YYDKDF in the germline V gene (reference sequence). The V end lost 2 bases, the J end lost 4 bases, and 12 bases lay between the germline ends. This CDR3 has 16 residues. CDR3 loop: CATSRITGTGANVLTF. CDR3 DNA: TGTGCCACCAGCAGAATTACAGGTACCGGGGCCAACGTCCTGACTTTC. Full variable domain (missing parts from reference TRBV15 and TRBJ2-6): DAMVIQNPRYQVTQFGKPVTLSCSQTLNHNVMYWYQQKSSQAPKLLFHYYDKDFNNEADTPDNFQSRRPNTSFCFLDIRSPGLGDTAMYLCATSRITGTGANVLTFGAGSRLTVL.

The chain recombines TRBV4-3 with TRBJ1-5, with no clear D. The germline CDR1 and CDR2 sequences are LGHNA and YSLEER. Trimming cost V 4 bases and J 0 bases, with 10 bases left between them. The CDR3 contains 15 residues. As DNA, the CDR3 is TGCGCCAGCAGCCCGTGGTTCAATAGCAATCAGCCCCAGCATTTT. Amino acids: CASSPWFNSNQPQHF.

This clone has only a few counts. The chain carries TRBV6-6 and TRBJ2-2; D is uncertain. The CDR3 sequence is 14 residues long. V was cut by 3 bases and J by 7 bases, with 12 bases left in between. The germline CDR1 and CDR2 sequences are MNHNY and SVGAGI (reference sequence). In DNA, the CDR3 is TGTGCCAGCAGTTATAGCTCGCTGGGCGGGGAGCTGTTTTTT. This sequence encodes CASSYSSLGGELFF.

This clone is judged medium-sized (0.01 to 0.1%). The chain couples TRBV30 to TRBJ2-3; D perhaps matches TRBD2 (5 bases). V lost 3 bases and J lost 4, with 14 bases in between. Germline V gene data show CDR1 as GTSNPN and CDR2 as SVGIG (reference sequence). This CDR3 contains 14 residues. The CDR3 sequence is CAWSGEYSADTQYF. The CDR3 region has the DNA TGTGCCTGGAGCGGGGAGTACTCCGCAGATACGCAGTATTTT. Looking up the rest from reference TRBV30 and TRBJ2-3 gives the full variable domain: SQTIHQWPATLVQPVGSPLSLECTVEGTSNPNLYWYRQAAGRGLQLLFYSVGIGQISSEVPQNLSASRPQDRQFILSSKKLLLSDSGFYLCAWSGEYSADTQYFGPGTRLTVL.

The gene calls are TRBV7-9 and TRBJ2-5; 10 nucleotides agree with TRBD2. The CDR3 length is 14 residues. Trimming at V came to 4 bases and at J to 7 bases, leaving 6 bases not matched to a gene. Per the germline V gene, CDR1 is SEHNR and CDR2 is FQNEAQ (reference sequence). CDR3 amino acids: CASSSSGGAGTQYF. CDR3 nucleotide sequence: TGTGCCAGCAGCTCCAGCGGGGGGGCCGGGACCCAGTACTTC.

V and J are TRBV7-9 and TRBJ2-3; no firm D call. Trimming removed 4 bases at V and 4 bases at J, with 12 bases between. The length of the CDR3 is 14 residues. The germline CDR1 and CDR2 sequences are SEHNR and FQNEAQ (reference sequence). CDR3 nucleotide sequence: TGTGCCAGCAGCTCAATGTGGTCCCCAGATACGCAGTATTTT. Translated: CASSSMWSPDTQYF.

The chain carries TRBV27 and TRBJ2-1; no clear D. V was cut by 5 bases and J by 15 bases, with 17 bases left in between. Per germline, CDR1 MNHEY and CDR2 SMNVEV (reference sequence). This CDR3 has 12 residues. This CDR3 is CASSPRVGVRFF. In DNA, the CDR3 is TGTGCCAGCAGTCCAAGGGTAGGAGTTCGGTTCTTC.

This chain connects TRBV11-2 to TRBJ2-7; D possibly corresponds to TRBD1 (5 bases). Germline V gene lookup returns CDR1 SGHAT and CDR2 FQNNGV. Deletions cut 4 bases from V and 3 bases from J, with 10 bases between. The CDR3 is 13 residues long. Written as DNA, the CDR3 is TGTGCCAGCAGCTCTGCCGACAGCTACGAGCAGTACTTC. Protein product: CASSSADSYEQYF.

V and J are TRBV6-6 and TRBJ2-5; 7 bases line up with TRBD1. The J segment lost 5 bases and the V segment lost 7 bases, leaving 13 bases of the junction unmatched. The germline CDR1 and CDR2 sequences are MNHNY and SVGAGI (reference sequence). This CDR3 contains 15 residues. CDR3 sequence (DNA): TGTGCCAGCACCCTTCGGACGGACAGGCGGGAGACCCAGTACTTC. This gives the protein CASTLRTDRRETQYF.

J is TRBJ2-7 and V is TRBV4-2; 9 bases map to TRBD2. The CDR3 consists of 15 residues. The V gene's germline CDR1 is LGHNA and CDR2 YNFKEQ. V dropped 0 bases and J dropped 0; count of bases not matched to a gene: 0. The CDR3 DNA is TGTGCCAGCAGCCAAGATAGCGGGAGCTCCTACGAGCAGTACTTC. This sequence encodes CASSQDSGSSYEQYF.

The V and J genes are TRBV6-5 and TRBJ2-7; the match to TRBD1 covers 9 bases. The CDR3 loop spans 15 amino acids. Trimming took 5 bases from V and 3 from J; bases not matched to a gene: 8. CDR1 is MNHEY and CDR2 is SVGAGI in the germline V gene. CDR3 residues: CASSLGQGMDYEQYF. The CDR3 nucleotides are TGTGCCAGCAGTCTTGGACAGGGGATGGACTACGAGCAGTACTTC.

The chain combines TRBV6-4 with TRBJ1-6, with 9 bases that match TRBD1. Looked up from germline, CDR1 is MRHNA and CDR2 is SNTAGT. This CDR3 contains 15 residues. V dropped 5 bases and J dropped 7; count of bases not matched to a gene: 6. The CDR3 nucleotides read TGTGCCAGCAGTAAGCCGGGACAGGGAAATTCACCCCTCCACTTT. Translation: CASSKPGQGNSPLHF.

This rearrangement joins TRBV4-3 to TRBJ2-7; 7 positions agree with TRBD2. The trim removed 1 base at V and 2 bases at J, leaving 5 bases unmatched. This CDR3 has 15 amino acids. The V gene's germline CDR1 is LGHNA and CDR2 YSLEER. The DNA for the CDR3 is TGCGCCAGCAGCCAAGCGGGCGGGGGAACCTACGAGCAGTACTTC. Encoded protein: CASSQAGGGTYEQYF.

V gene TRBV29-1 combines with J gene TRBJ1-1, with 8 nucleotides matching TRBD1. Germline-derived CDR1 and CDR2 are SQVTM and ANQGSEA. This CDR3 is 13 amino acids long. With V trimmed by 6 bases and J by 4 bases, 7 bases remained unmatched. CDR3 loop: CSVQDREGTEAFF. The CDR3 nucleotides read TGCAGCGTCCAGGACAGGGAAGGCACTGAAGCTTTCTTT.

The chain carries TRBV27 and TRBJ2-1; either TRBD1 or TRBD2 may fit D (5 bases each). Germline V gene sequence: CDR1 MNHEY, CDR2 SMNVEV (reference sequence). The CDR3 sequence is 13 residues long. V was clipped by 1 base and J by 8 bases, with 9 bases between them. The CDR3 DNA sequence: TGTGCCAGCAGTTTATTAGGGGAGCATGAGCAGTTCTTC. Translating it yields CASSLLGEHEQFF.

The CDR3 is CASSNHRGGYEQYF. The CDR3 bases are TGTGCCAGCAGCAATCATAGGGGGGGATACGAGCAGTACTTC. The chain employs TRBV21-1 and TRBJ2-7; TRBD2, the table's D call, was not compared with the DNA. TRBV21-1 is shown as a pseudogene. The CDR3 runs to 14 residues.

The rearrangement uses TRBV7-8 and TRBJ2-7; 7 bases align to TRBD1. CDR3 length: 15 residues. Trimming at V came to 8 bases and at J to 0 bases, leaving 10 bases not matched to a gene. CDR1 is SGHVS and CDR2 is FQNEAQ in the germline V gene. The CDR3 sequence is CASWGQGDNSYEQYF. The CDR3 region has the DNA TGTGCCAGCTGGGGCCAGGGGGATAACTCCTACGAGCAGTACTTC.

CDR3 nucleotides: TGTGCCAGCAGTGAACTCGGACAGACTAATTACGAGCAGTACTTC. Translating gives CASSELGQTNYEQYF. The chain recombines TRBV2 with TRBJ2-7, with a weak D call TRBD1 (6 bases). The CDR3 has 15 amino acids. V was shortened by 2 bases and J by 4 bases, with 15 bases between the two germline ends. Germline assignment: CDR1 SNHLY and CDR2 FYNNEI.

The chain combines TRBV7-9 with TRBJ2-7, with 8 bases aligning to TRBD1. Germline V CDR1 and CDR2: SEHNR, FQNEAQ (reference sequence). This CDR3 spans 13 amino acids. J gave up 7 bases and V 0 bases, and 2 bases lay outside the gene matches. In DNA form, the CDR3 reads TGTGCCAGCAGCTTAGCTGGACAGGGAGAGCAGTACTTC. This translates into CASSLAGQGEQYF. Full variable domain (remainder filled in from reference TRBV7-9 and TRBJ2-7): DTGVSQNPRHKITKRGQNVTFRCDPISEHNRLYWYRQTLGQGPEFLTYFQNEAQLEKSRLLSDRFSAERPKGSFSTLEIQRTEQGDSAMYLCASSLAGQGEQYFGPGTRLTVT.

The V call is TRBV10-3, the J call TRBJ2-1; tentative D call: TRBD1 (6 bases). Germline assignment: CDR1 ENHRY and CDR2 SYGVKD. The CDR3 covers 15 residues. Trimming stripped 8 bases from V and 2 bases from J, with 16 bases between. The CDR3 DNA is TGTGCCATCGGGGCCGGCAGGGGAACCTACAATGAGCAGTTCTTC. This gives the protein CAIGAGRGTYNEQFF.

The V and J genes are TRBV28 and TRBJ2-5, with 8 bases that match TRBD1. The CDR3 sequence is 15 residues long. The V gene's germline CDR1 is MDHEN and CDR2 SYDVKM. V shed 6 bases, J shed 5 bases, and the junction held 11 bases outside the gene matches. This CDR3 is CASRPEDRVSETQYF. The DNA for the CDR3 is TGTGCCAGCAGACCCGAGGACAGGGTCTCGGAGACCCAGTACTTC.

This clone turned up a few times. This chain connects TRBV19 to TRBJ2-5; no reliable D call. This CDR3 contains 15 residues. Per germline, CDR1 LNHDA and CDR2 SQIVND (reference sequence). The V end lost 0 bases, the J end lost 2 bases, and 10 bases lay between the germline ends. CDR3 sequence reads: CASSIDHGRQETQYF. DNA for the CDR3: TGTGCCAGTAGTATAGATCACGGCAGACAAGAGACCCAGTACTTC.